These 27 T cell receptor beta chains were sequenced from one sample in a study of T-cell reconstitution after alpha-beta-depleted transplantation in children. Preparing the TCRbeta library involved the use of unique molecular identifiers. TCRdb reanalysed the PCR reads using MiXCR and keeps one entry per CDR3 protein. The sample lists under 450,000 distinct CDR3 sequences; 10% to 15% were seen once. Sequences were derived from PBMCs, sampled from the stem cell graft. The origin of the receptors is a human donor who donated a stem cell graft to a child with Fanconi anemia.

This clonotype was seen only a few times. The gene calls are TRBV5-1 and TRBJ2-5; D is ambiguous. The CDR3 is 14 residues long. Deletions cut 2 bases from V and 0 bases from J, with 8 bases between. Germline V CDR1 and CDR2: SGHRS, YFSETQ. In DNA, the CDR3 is TGCGCCAGCAGCTTAATGAGGAACCAAGAGACCCAGTACTTC. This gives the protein CASSLMRNQETQYF.

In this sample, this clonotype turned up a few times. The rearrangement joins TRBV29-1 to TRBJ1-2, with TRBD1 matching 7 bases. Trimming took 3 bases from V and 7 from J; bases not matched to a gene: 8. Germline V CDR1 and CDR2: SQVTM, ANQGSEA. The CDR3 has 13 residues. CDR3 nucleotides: TGCAGCGTTGACCCGACAGGGAGGGGTGGCTACACCTTC. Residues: CSVDPTGRGGYTF.

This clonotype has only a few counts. The CDR3 loop is CAINTGESGANVLTF. As DNA, the CDR3 is TGTGCCATCAACACAGGGGAATCTGGGGCCAACGTCCTGACTTTC. This rearrangement joins TRBV6-1 to TRBJ2-6; TRBD1 aligns across 7 bases. V was pared by 10 bases and J by 1 base, with 7 bases of the junction left unmatched. There are 15 residues in the CDR3. CDR1 and CDR2 from the germline V gene are MNHNS and SASEGT.

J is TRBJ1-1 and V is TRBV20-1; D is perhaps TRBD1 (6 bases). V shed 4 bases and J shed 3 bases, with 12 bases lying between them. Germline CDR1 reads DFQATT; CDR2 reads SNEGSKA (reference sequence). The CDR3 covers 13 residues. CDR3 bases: TGCAGTGCTAATACAGGGCCCGACACTGAAGCTTTCTTT. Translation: CSANTGPDTEAFF.

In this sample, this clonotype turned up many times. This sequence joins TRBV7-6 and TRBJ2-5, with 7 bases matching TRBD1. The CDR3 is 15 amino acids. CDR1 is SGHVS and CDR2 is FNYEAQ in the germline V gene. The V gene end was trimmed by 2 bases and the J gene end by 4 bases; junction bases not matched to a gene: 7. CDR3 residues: CASSLNRGRGETQYF. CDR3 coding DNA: TGTGCCAGCAGCTTAAACAGGGGCAGGGGAGAGACCCAGTACTTC.

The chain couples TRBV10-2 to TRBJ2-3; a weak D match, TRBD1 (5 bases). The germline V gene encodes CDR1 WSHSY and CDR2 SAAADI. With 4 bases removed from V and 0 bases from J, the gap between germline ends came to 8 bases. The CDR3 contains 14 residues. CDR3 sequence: CASSAPGSTDTQYF. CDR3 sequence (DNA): TGCGCCAGCAGTGCACCAGGGAGCACAGATACGCAGTATTTT.

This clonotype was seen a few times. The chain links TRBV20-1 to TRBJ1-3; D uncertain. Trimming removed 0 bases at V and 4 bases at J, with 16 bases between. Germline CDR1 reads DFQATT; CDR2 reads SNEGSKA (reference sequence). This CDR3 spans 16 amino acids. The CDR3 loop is CSARDLHSGDGNTIYF. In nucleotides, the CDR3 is TGCAGTGCTAGAGATTTACATTCGGGCGACGGAAACACCATATATTTT.

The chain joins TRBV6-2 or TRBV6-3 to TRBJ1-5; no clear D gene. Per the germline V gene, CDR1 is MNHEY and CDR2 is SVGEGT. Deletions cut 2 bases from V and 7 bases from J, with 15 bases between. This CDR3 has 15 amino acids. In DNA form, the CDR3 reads TGTGCCAGCAGTTACGCGGGAGCTAGTAAACAGCCCCAGCATTTT. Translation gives CASSYAGASKQPQHF.

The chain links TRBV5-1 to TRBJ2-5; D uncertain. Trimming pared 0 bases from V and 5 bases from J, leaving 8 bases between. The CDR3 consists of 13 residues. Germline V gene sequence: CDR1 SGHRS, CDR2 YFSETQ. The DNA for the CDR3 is TGCGCCAGCAGCTTGGGTCAGACGGAGACCCAGTACTTC. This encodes CASSLGQTETQYF.

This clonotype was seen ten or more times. The CDR3 spells CASRGQDYRSGELFF. CDR3 DNA: TGTGCCAGCAGGGGACAGGACTACCGCTCGGGAGAGCTGTTTTTT. The chain is built from TRBV12-3 or TRBV12-4 and TRBJ2-2; 8 bases map to TRBD1. The CDR3 has 15 amino acids. The trim removed 6 bases at V and 11 bases at J, leaving 14 bases unmatched.

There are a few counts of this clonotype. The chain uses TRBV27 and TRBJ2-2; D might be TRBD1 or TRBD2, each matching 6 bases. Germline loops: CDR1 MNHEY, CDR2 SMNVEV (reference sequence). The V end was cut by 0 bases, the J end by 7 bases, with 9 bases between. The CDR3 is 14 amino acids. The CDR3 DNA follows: TGTGCCAGCAGTTTATCAGGGGGGTACGGGGAGCTGTTTTTT. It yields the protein CASSLSGGYGELFF.

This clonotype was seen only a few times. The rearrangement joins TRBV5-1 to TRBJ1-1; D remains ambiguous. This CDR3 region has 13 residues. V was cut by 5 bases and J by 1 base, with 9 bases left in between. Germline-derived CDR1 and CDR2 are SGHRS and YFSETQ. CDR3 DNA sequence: TGCGCCAGCAGGATTGGGGAGAACACTGAAGCTTTCTTT. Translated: CASRIGENTEAFF.

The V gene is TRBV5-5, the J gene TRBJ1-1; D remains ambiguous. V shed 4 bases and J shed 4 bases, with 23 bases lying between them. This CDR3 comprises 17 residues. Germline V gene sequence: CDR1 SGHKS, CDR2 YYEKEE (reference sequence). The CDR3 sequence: CASSPYGPFLPTTEAFF. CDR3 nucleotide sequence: TGTGCCAGCAGCCCGTACGGACCCTTCCTGCCGACCACTGAAGCTTTCTTT.

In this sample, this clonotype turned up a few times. The CDR3 nucleotides read TGCGCCAGCAGCCAAGTGTCAGCGGGATCGGTAGATACGCAGTATTTT. It yields the protein CASSQVSAGSVDTQYF. The rearrangement links TRBV4-3 to TRBJ2-3, with TRBD2 matching 7 bases. The germline V gene has CDR1 LGHNA and CDR2 YSLEER. Trimming at V came to 1 base and at J to 5 bases, leaving 9 bases not matched to a gene. This CDR3 region has 16 residues.

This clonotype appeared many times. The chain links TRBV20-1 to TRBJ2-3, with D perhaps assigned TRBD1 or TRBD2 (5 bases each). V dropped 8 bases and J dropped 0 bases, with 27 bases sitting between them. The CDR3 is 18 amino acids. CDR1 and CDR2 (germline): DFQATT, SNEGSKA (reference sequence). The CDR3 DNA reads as TGCAGTTCTCTCGTCGGGACGGCACCTACTCCTAGCACAGATACGCAGTATTTT. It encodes CSSLVGTAPTPSTDTQYF.

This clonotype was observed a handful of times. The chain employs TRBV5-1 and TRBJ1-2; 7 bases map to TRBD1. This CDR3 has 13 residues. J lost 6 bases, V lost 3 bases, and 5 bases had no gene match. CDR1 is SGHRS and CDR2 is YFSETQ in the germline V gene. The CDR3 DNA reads TGCGCCAGCAGCTCGACAGGGTTCGATGGCTACACCTTC. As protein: CASSSTGFDGYTF.

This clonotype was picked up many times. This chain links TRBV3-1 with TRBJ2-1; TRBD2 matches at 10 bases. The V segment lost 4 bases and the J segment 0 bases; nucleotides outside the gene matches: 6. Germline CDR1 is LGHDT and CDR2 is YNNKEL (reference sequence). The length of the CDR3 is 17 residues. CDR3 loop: CASSLGSGGSSYNEQFF. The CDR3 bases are TGTGCCAGCAGCCTGGGTAGCGGGGGGAGCTCCTACAATGAGCAGTTCTTC.

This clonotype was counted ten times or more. The CDR3 DNA reads as TGTGCCAGCAAGGACAGACGCTCTGGGGCCAACGTCCTGACTTTC. It encodes CASKDRRSGANVLTF. The gene calls are TRBV6-2 or TRBV6-3 and TRBJ2-6, with D possibly TRBD1 on 6 matching bases. Trimming took off 7 bases at V and 0 bases at J, with 10 bases between the two ends. The CDR3 sequence is 15 residues long. Germline CDR1 is MNHEY and CDR2 is SVGEGT.

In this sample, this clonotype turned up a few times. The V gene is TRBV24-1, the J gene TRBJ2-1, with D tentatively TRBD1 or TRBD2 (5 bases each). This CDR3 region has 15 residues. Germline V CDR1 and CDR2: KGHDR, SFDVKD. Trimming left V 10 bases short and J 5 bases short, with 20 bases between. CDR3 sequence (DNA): TGTGCCACATCTGGGGGAACAAGTCCAAACAATGAGCAGTTCTTC. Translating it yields CATSGGTSPNNEQFF.

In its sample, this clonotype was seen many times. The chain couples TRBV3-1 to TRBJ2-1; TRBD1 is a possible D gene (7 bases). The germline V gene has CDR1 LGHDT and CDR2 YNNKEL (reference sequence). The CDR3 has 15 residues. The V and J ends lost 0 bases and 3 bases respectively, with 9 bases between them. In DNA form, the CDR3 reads TGTGCCAGCAGCCAAGAGCGGGACAGCTACAATGAGCAGTTCTTC. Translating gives CASSQERDSYNEQFF.

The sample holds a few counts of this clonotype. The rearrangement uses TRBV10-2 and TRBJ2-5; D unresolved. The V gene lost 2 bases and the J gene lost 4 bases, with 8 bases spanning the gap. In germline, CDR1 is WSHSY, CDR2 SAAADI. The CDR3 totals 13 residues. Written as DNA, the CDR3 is TGCGCCAGCAGTGAGCTAACTCGAGAGACCCAGTACTTC. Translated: CASSELTRETQYF.

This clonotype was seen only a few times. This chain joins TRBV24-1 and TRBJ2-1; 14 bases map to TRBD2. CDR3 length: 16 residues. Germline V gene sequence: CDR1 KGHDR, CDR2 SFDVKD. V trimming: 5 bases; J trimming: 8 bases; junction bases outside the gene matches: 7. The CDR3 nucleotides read TGTGCCACCAGTGTAGGGACTAGCGGGGGATTCGATGAGCAGTTCTTC. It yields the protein CATSVGTSGGFDEQFF.

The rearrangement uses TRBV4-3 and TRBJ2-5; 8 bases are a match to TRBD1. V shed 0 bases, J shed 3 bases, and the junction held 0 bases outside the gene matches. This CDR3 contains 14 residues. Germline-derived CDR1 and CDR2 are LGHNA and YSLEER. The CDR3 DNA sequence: TGCGCCAGCAGCCAAGAGGACAGGGAAGAGACCCAGTACTTC. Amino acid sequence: CASSQEDREETQYF.

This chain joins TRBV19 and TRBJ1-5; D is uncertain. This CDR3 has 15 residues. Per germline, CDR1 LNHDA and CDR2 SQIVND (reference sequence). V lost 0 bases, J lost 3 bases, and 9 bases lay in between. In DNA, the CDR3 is TGTGCCAGTAGTATAGATCGAACAGACAATCAGCCCCAGCATTTT. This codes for CASSIDRTDNQPQHF.

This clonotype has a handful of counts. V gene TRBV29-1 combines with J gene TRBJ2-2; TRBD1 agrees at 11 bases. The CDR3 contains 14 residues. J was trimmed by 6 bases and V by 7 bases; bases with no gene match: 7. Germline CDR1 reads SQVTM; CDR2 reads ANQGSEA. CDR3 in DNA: TGCAGCGGCGGACAGGGGGCGTCCCCCGGGGAGCTGTTTTTT. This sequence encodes CSGGQGASPGELFF.

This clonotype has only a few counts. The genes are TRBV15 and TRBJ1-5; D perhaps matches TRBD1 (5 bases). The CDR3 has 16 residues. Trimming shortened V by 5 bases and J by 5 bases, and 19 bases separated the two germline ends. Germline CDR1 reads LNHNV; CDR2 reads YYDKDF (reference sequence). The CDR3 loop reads CATSARRGKSYQPQHF. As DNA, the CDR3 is TGTGCCACCAGCGCCCGTCGGGGGAAAAGTTATCAGCCCCAGCATTTT.

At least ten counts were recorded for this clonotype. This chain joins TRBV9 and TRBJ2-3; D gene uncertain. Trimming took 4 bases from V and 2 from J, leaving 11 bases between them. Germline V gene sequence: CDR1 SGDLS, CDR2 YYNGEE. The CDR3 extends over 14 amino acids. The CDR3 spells CASSYRHFTDTQYF. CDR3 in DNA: TGTGCCAGCAGCTACCGACACTTCACAGATACGCAGTATTTT.